These T cell receptor beta chains were read from a single sample in a study of persistence of HIV-infected CD4 T cells. These receptors have no known antigen. Profiled with immunoSEQ multiplex PCR; TCRdb holds only in-frame clones, not every one. Among 40,000 to 55,000 clones, around 89% were seen once, and the ten largest hold more than 0.4%. The sample consisted of CD4+ T cells sorted from PBMCs after roughly 18-hour stimulation, taken from a patient who received antiretroviral therapy. These TCRs come from an adult woman with HIV who was CMV-seropositive. Both conserved end residues are part of each CDR3. D genes are given only for firm matches. Only some rows state a clone size, as once, few, many or a class for expanded clones.

J gene | clone size | D gene | V gene | CDR3 protein | CDR3 DNA
TRBJ1-4 | . | . | TRBV21-1 | CASSTQTWTGCEKLFF | TGTGCCAGCAGCACCCAAACTTGGACAGGGTGTGAAAAACTGTTTTTT
TRBJ2-2 | . | . | TRBV11-2 | CASSFTGRETGELFF | TGTGCCAGCAGCTTCACGGGGCGGGAAACCGGGGAGCTGTTTTTT
TRBJ2-4 | once | TRBD2 | TRBV3-1/TRBV3-2 | CASSLSGGLAKNIQYF | TGTGCCAGCAGCCTTAGCGGGGGTCTAGCCAAAAACATTCAGTACTTC
TRBJ2-3 | . | . | TRBV3-1/TRBV3-2 | CASSQLPTDTQYF | TGTGCCAGCAGCCAACTGCCTACAGATACGCAGTATTTT
TRBJ1-4 | few | TRBD1 | TRBV6-5 | CASSFGQGGNEKLFF | TGTGCCAGCAGTTTTGGACAGGGCGGTAATGAAAAACTGTTTTTT
TRBJ1-5 | . | . | TRBV10-3 | CAISDSNQPQHF | TGTGCCATCAGTGACAGCAATCAGCCCCAGCATTTT
TRBJ1-5 | . | . | TRBV9 | CASSVSGGSNQPQHF | TGTGCCAGCAGCGTGTCGGGGGGTAGCAATCAGCCCCAGCATTTT
TRBJ2-2 | . | TRBD1 | TRBV6-5 | CASTQGPNTGELFF | TGTGCCAGCACACAGGGGCCGAACACCGGGGAGCTGTTTTTT
TRBJ2-6 | . | . | TRBV18 | CASSPPRQVPSGANVLTF | TGTGCCAGCTCACCACCACGACAGGTCCCCTCTGGGGCCAACGTCCTGACTTTC
TRBJ1-2 | . | . | TRBV5-4 | CASSLGGPRNGYTF | TGTGCCAGCAGCTTGGGGGGACCACGGAATGGCTACACCTTC
TRBJ2-7 | . | TRBD2 | TRBV5-1 | CASSLTHGGAYEQYF | TGCGCCAGCAGCTTAACCCACGGGGGGGCCTACGAGCAGTACTTC
TRBJ2-1 | . | . | TRBV2 | CASSEGGRNEQFF | TGTGCCAGCAGTGAAGGCGGGCGCAATGAGCAGTTCTTC
TRBJ2-2 | . | TRBD2 | TRBV7-7 | CASSRLAGENTGELFF | TGTGCCAGCAGCCGACTAGCGGGGGAAAACACCGGGGAGCTGTTTTTT
TRBJ2-3 | . | TRBD1 | TRBV7-9 | CASRMGQLTQYF | TGTGCCAGCAGGATGGGACAGCTTACGCAGTATTTT
TRBJ1-2 | . | . | TRBV29-1 | CSALVGALNYGYTF | TGCAGCGCTTTAGTTGGGGCTCTTAACTATGGCTACACCTTC
TRBJ1-6 | few | . | TRBV7-3 | CASSLRVDGSPLHF | TGTGCCAGCAGCTTACGGGTTGACGGGTCACCCCTCCACTTT
TRBJ2-6 | . | TRBD2 | TRBV30 | CASGGDFSGANVLTF | TGTGCGTCCGGGGGGGATTTCTCTGGGGCCAACGTCCTGACTTTC
TRBJ1-1 | . | TRBD1 | TRBV15 | CATSTSLTGDTEAFF | TGTGCCACCAGCACTTCCTTGACAGGGGACACTGAAGCTTTCTTT
TRBJ2-1 | few | . | TRBV20-1 | CSAAHNEQFF | TGCAGTGCTGCGCACAATGAGCAGTTCTTC
TRBJ1-6 | . | TRBD1 | TRBV30 | CAWRTGNNSPLHF | TGTGCCTGGAGGACAGGGAATAATTCACCCCTCCACTTT
TRBJ1-2 | . | . | TRBV7-3 | CASSYTGAGEHGYTF | TGTGCCAGCAGCTACACGGGCGCAGGGGAACATGGCTACACCTTC